This TCR beta chain comes out of a study of radiation and T cells in renal cell carcinoma (dated by TCRdb to the early 2020s). Study-wide context: In total, about 51 samples underwent TCR beta sequencing: around 25 tumors plus 27 peripheral blood samples. Across all 50 or so samples, several million unique CDR3 nucleotide sequences encoding 2,658,974 unique CDR3 amino acid sequences were identified. Findings and caveats that apply to the study as a whole: Because pretreatment tumor biopsies were not available, the study could not determine whether clonotypes were already present within the tumor at baseline. TCR clonality was higher in irradiated tumors than in controls, as the top 100 clonotypes made up an average of about 54% of the repertoire in irradiated tumors compared with about 40% in nephrectomy-only tumors. A greater number of dominant CDR3 motifs was detected in irradiated tumors than in control tumors, and a larger share of the repertoire was occupied by these motifs in irradiated tumors than in control tumors. With a single-armed trial design, the study had no way to address how radiation dose or scheduling affects the TCR repertoire. In blood, the top tumor clonotypes increased between baseline and 2 weeks post-radiation and then shrank by 4 weeks, which suggests that tumor-resident clones expanded only transiently. Only small tumor regions of around 0.94 g were available, so intratumoral heterogeneity was not captured.

Per the publication, the time point label means: tumor resected at nephrectomy. Read against the paper, the sample's treatment or condition label means: 15 Gy SBRT to primary tumor, nephrectomy 4 weeks later. Samples were obtained from a clinical trial, in which 15 Gy stereotactic body radiation therapy was delivered to primary renal cell carcinomas and nephrectomy was performed 4 weeks later. All patients had renal cell carcinoma with clear cell pathology. The tumors were dissociated mechanically, digested with collagenase/hyaluronidase at 37 degrees C, processed in gentleMACS C tubes, and kept in liquid nitrogen. The QIAamp DNA Blood Mini Kit (Qiagen) was used to prepare genomic DNA for TCR sequencing. The analyses included just those samples that passed every quality control check. V is pruned by 5 bases and J by 2 bases, leaving 7 bases of the junction without a gene match. CDR1 SGHTA and CDR2 FQGNSA are derived from the germline V gene. The CDR3 starts with the cysteine, ends with the phenylalanine, and has 15 residues. CDR3 DNA only is kept here, 45 bases in frame from base 1.

This clone is characterized as medium-sized (0.01 to 0.1%). Its cognate antigen has yet to be identified. Base qualities were left out, and no much larger clone turns up one base away. TCR beta libraries were generated from genomic DNA with the immunoSEQ kit, following the manufacturer's recommendations. Library preparation used a first multiplex PCR with proprietary primers, then a second PCR adding unique barcodes, with bead cleanups after each round. Each sample batch included a kit-provided positive control reaction and a negative control reaction. The final libraries were assessed on an Agilent 4200 TapeStation D1000 ScreenTape, pooled by volume, and quantified by qPCR. An Illumina NextSeq500 fitted with a MidOutput 150-cycle cartridge performed the sequencing, running 156 Read1 cycles and 15 Index1 cycles with the kit's custom primers. The pooled library was loaded at around 1 pM with about 20% PhiX control spiked in. Processing in the source paper ran as follows. Vendor-processed data were analyzed in R, with a clonotype defined as all T cells sharing the same CDR3 nucleotide sequence. For clone abundance analyses, frequencies were normalized to the 10,000 most abundant clones per sample. Public T cell clones, which averaged fewer than five per sample, were removed prior to analysis. Dominant motifs were analyzed with ImmunoMap using the PAM10 matrix, a gap penalty of 30, and a homology threshold of 0.3, and motifs with a cumulative frequency of at least 0.01 were considered dominant. An abundance difference of at least 32-fold between compartments was the criterion for calling clonotypes tumor-enriched or baseline blood-enriched. Similarity between tumor and blood repertoires was quantified using the Baroni-Urbani and Buser coefficient, and groups were compared with two-tailed Wilcoxon tests in R. TCRdb holds this immuneACCESS table with in-frame rearrangements only. Some clones are missing; in checked studies, unresolved V genes explain under half, and the rest has no known cause. V and J calls and clone size follow that table, whereas D and trimming were derived from the DNA. In this sample the table shows 10,000 to 15,000 clones, roughly a third of which occur a single time. The ten biggest clones cover about 16% of the sample.

This sequence was found in a man between 60 and 70 years old with renal cell carcinoma. Sequences were derived from tumor tissue, sampled from a patient whose treatment included radiotherapy and nephrectomy. Recombination connected TRBV7-2 to TRBJ1-2; 8 nucleotides in the junction match TRBD1. The base sequence is TGTGCCAGCAGCCGCCAGGGGGCAGCGAACTATGGCTACACCTTC. It translates to CASSRQGAANYGYTF.